There are a few counts of the clone carrying this T cell receptor beta chain. Time point given: peripheral blood 6 weeks after treatment start. Each individual provided 1 to 8 samples (taken pretreatment and on-treatment). Sequencing was performed with immunoSEQ multiplex PCR; in TCRdb, only in-frame clones are kept and a portion is missing. The table records around 49,000 clones, roughly four fifths of them present only once. This specimen belongs to a study of PD-L1 blockade in urothelial cancer. Whole-study context: About 85% of the 29 patients were males with bladder-origin urothelial cancer. Blood analysis took place 3 weeks (second dose) and 6 weeks after treatment start. Among blood samples, the median T cell count was 141,255.

With V trimmed by 6 bases and J by 2 bases, 9 bases remained unmatched. The germline gives CDR1 SEHNR, CDR2 FQNEAQ (reference sequence). The CDR3 runs 17 residues. This sequence was found in a man aged 60 to 75 with urothelial cancer. The J gene is TRBJ1-3, the V gene TRBV7-9; 11 bases are shared with TRBD1. The input for sequencing was PBMCs, taken around atezolizumab (anti-PD-L1) treatment. The CDR3 DNA reads TGTGCCAGCAGAGGGCCGGGACAGGGGGTTCCTGGAAACACCATATATTTT. Translating it yields CASRGPGQGVPGNTIYF.